The 21 T cell receptor beta chains below were found in one sample sequenced in a study of blood T cell repertoires in COVID-19. Clones were read by immunoSEQ multiplex PCR, and TCRdb kept only the in-frame ones, dropping some. The data hold a few hundred thousand clones, with about 89% observed a single time. The sequenced sample was peripheral blood. The receptor source for this set is a man aged 25-45 years with acute or convalescent COVID-19.

The CDR3 nucleotides are TGTGCCAGCAGCCGGGACAGGGTCTTCGAGCAGTACTTC. It encodes CASSRDRVFEQYF. This chain links TRBV6-5 with TRBJ2-7, with TRBD1 identical over 9 bases. CDR3 length equals 13 residues. Per germline, CDR1 MNHEY and CDR2 SVGAGI. With 6 bases clipped from V and 6 bases from J, the junction kept 6 bases outside the gene matches.

The sample holds a few counts of this clone. The chain carries TRBV28 and TRBJ2-1; D may be TRBD1 (6 bases). CDR1 is MDHEN, CDR2 SYDVKM, per germline. The CDR3 contains 15 residues. V lost 3 bases, J lost 6 bases, and 15 bases lay in between. The CDR3 is CASSFTWGPLNEQFF. CDR3 DNA sequence: TGTGCCAGCAGTTTTACCTGGGGGCCACTCAATGAGCAGTTCTTC.

The J gene is TRBJ1-1, the V gene TRBV30; D is unresolved. The CDR3 spans 15 residues. Germline V gives CDR1 GTSNPN, CDR2 SVGIG (reference sequence). Between the trimmed V and J ends, which lost 3 bases and 0 bases, there was a span of 14 bases. The CDR3 protein is CAWRAGVQVNTEAFF. The CDR3, as DNA: TGTGCCTGGAGAGCCGGAGTTCAAGTGAACACTGAAGCTTTCTTT.

This clone was detected only once. CDR3 bases: TGTGCCAGTAGTATAGGGCTAGTGAACACTGAAGCTTTCTTT. This sequence encodes CASSIGLVNTEAFF. The rearrangement uses TRBV19 and TRBJ1-1; no clear D gene. The CDR3 is 14 residues long. V gave up 1 base and J gave up 0 bases, with 6 bases separating them. Germline lookup yields CDR1 LNHDA and CDR2 SQIVND (reference sequence).

The table lists this clone with a few counts. CDR3: CASSDLPGQTNTGELFF. CDR3 DNA: TGTGCCAGCAGTGACTTACCGGGACAGACGAACACCGGGGAGCTGTTTTTT. This chain uses TRBV28 with TRBJ2-2; 7 nucleotides line up with TRBD1. The CDR3 has 17 amino acids. The germline gives CDR1 MDHEN, CDR2 SYDVKM. The trim removed 5 bases at V and 0 bases at J, leaving 9 bases unmatched.

The chain combines TRBV28 with TRBJ1-4; no firm D call. The germline V gene encodes CDR1 MDHEN and CDR2 SYDVKM. Trimming shortened V by 3 bases and J by 5 bases, and 10 bases separated the two germline ends. The CDR3 is 14 residues long. The CDR3 sequence is CASSFRGVNEKLFF. For the CDR3, the DNA is TGTGCCAGCAGTTTCCGCGGGGTCAATGAAAAACTGTTTTTT. Using reference TRBV28 and TRBJ1-4 for the parts outside the CDR3, the full variable domain is DVKVTQSSRYLVKRTGEKVFLECVQDMDHENMFWYRQDPGLGLRLIYFSYDVKMKEKGDIPEGYSVSREKKERFSLILESASTNQTSMYLCASSFRGVNEKLFFGSGTQLSVL.

The rearrangement joins TRBV10-3 to TRBJ1-2, with TRBD1 as a possible D gene (6 bases). The germline gives CDR1 ENHRY, CDR2 SYGVKD. The CDR3 is 12 residues long. V was pared by 10 bases and J by 4 bases, with 13 bases between. CDR3 region: CATTGSGYGYTF. The DNA for the CDR3 is TGTGCCACCACAGGGAGCGGCTATGGCTACACCTTC.

The chain has TRBV28 and TRBJ2-3; D unclear. Trimming removed 3 bases at V and 0 bases at J, with 4 bases between. Looked up from germline, CDR1 is MDHEN and CDR2 is SYDVKM. The CDR3 is 13 residues long. The CDR3 here is CASSFFSTDTQYF. For the CDR3, the DNA is TGTGCCAGCAGTTTCTTTAGCACAGATACGCAGTATTTT.

This clone occurred once. V and J are TRBV11-2 and TRBJ2-7; possible D gene TRBD1, 6 bases. The CDR3 totals 16 residues. Germline lookup yields CDR1 SGHAT and CDR2 FQNNGV. Trimming left V 6 bases short and J 0 bases short, with 18 bases between. The CDR3 here is CASRKTQGPSSYEQYF. The CDR3 region has the DNA TGTGCCAGCAGGAAAACTCAGGGGCCTAGCTCCTACGAGCAGTACTTC. Supplemented by reference TRBV11-2 and TRBJ2-7, the full variable domain reads EAGVAQSPRYKIIEKRQSVAFWCNPISGHATLYWYQQILGQGPKLLIQFQNNGVVDDSQLPKDRFSAERLKGVDSTLKIQPAKLEDSAVYLCASRKTQGPSSYEQYFGPGTRLTVT.

The V call is TRBV6-5, the J call TRBJ1-1; 9 positions match TRBD1. This CDR3 comprises 15 residues. The trim removed 2 bases at V and 6 bases at J, leaving 7 bases unmatched. CDR1 and CDR2 (germline): MNHEY, SVGAGI. The CDR3 DNA reads TGTGCCAGCAGTTACGTTTCAGGACAGGGGTCTGAAGCTTTCTTT. Translating it yields CASSYVSGQGSEAFF.

A few counts support this clone. CDR3: CASSLDSSTDTQYF. CDR3 coding DNA: TGCGCCAGCAGCTTGGACTCTAGCACAGATACGCAGTATTTT. This chain links TRBV5-1 with TRBJ2-3; D is unresolved. From germline, CDR1 is SGHRS and CDR2 YFSETQ. Between the trimmed V and J ends, which lost 0 bases and 0 bases, there was a span of 5 bases. The CDR3 has 14 amino acids.

Written as DNA, the CDR3 is TGTGCCAGCAGCACGGCGGAGAGCTCCTATAATTCACCCCTCCACTTT. Translation gives CASSTAESSYNSPLHF. This chain links TRBV5-4 with TRBJ1-6; D is unclear. This CDR3 region has 16 residues. Looked up from germline, CDR1 is SGHNT and CDR2 is YYREEE (reference sequence). The V end lost 4 bases, the J end lost 0 bases, and 11 bases lay between the germline ends.

This clone was recorded only once. This chain links TRBV4-2 with TRBJ2-2; no clear D gene. The V end lost 3 bases, the J end lost 2 bases, and 7 bases lay between the germline ends. The CDR3 is 14 amino acids. CDR1 is LGHNA, CDR2 YNFKEQ, per germline. CDR3 residues: CASSHVANTGELFF. The CDR3 DNA reads TGTGCCAGCAGCCATGTAGCAAACACCGGGGAGCTGTTTTTT.

The chain has TRBV15 and TRBJ2-1, with D maybe TRBD2 (5 bases). This CDR3 has 12 amino acids. Germline-derived CDR1 and CDR2 are LNHNV and YYDKDF (reference sequence). Trimming pared 4 bases from V and 9 bases from J, leaving 10 bases between. CDR3 residues: CATSIQEGEQFF. In DNA, the CDR3 is TGTGCCACCAGCATCCAAGAGGGTGAGCAGTTCTTC.

The gene calls are TRBV29-1 and TRBJ1-2; D is perhaps TRBD1 (5 bases). Germline lookup yields CDR1 SQVTM and CDR2 ANQGSEA. V lost 4 bases to trimming and J lost 8 bases, with 17 bases between them. This CDR3 has 13 residues. Written as DNA, the CDR3 is TGCAGCGTTGGGCTGGGGCTATTCCCCGGCTACACCTTC. It encodes CSVGLGLFPGYTF.

The rearrangement links TRBV3-1 (or the pseudogene TRBV3-2) to TRBJ1-2, with unresolved D. CDR3 length: 15 amino acids. V lost 0 bases, J lost 9 bases, and 17 bases lay in between. The V gene's germline CDR1 is LGHDT and CDR2 YNNKEL (reference sequence). CDR3 residues: CASSQDEGPINRYTF. CDR3 DNA sequence: TGTGCCAGCAGCCAAGATGAGGGCCCCATTAATCGCTACACCTTC.

The rearrangement links TRBV7-3 to TRBJ2-2; D not resolved. The CDR3 is made up of 13 amino acids. The germline V gene has CDR1 SGHTA and CDR2 FQGTGA. V shed 5 bases and J shed 2 bases, with 6 bases lying between them. The CDR3 loop reads CASSDSNTGELFF. The CDR3 DNA is TGTGCCAGCAGCGACTCCAACACCGGGGAGCTGTTTTTT.

This sequence joins TRBV27 and TRBJ2-7, with 7 bases fitting TRBD2. The V gene's germline CDR1 is MNHEY and CDR2 SMNVEV (reference sequence). The CDR3 has 15 amino acids. Germline trimming cut 3 bases from V and 3 bases from J; bases unmatched to any gene: 8. CDR3: CASSFVPGGNYEQYF. The CDR3 DNA reads TGTGCCAGCAGTTTTGTCCCGGGAGGTAACTACGAGCAGTACTTC.

A remark on this clone: Other DNA sequences in this specimen translate into the identical CDR3. The chain is built from TRBV27 and TRBJ1-3; D unresolved. The germline V gene has CDR1 MNHEY and CDR2 SMNVEV (reference sequence). V lost 3 bases, J lost 4 bases, and 10 bases lay in between. This CDR3 spans 14 amino acids. CDR3: CASSLGGSGNTIYF. For the CDR3, the DNA is TGTGCCAGCAGTTTGGGAGGATCGGGAAACACCATATATTTT.

Regarding this clone: At one end, the junction sequence differs from germline, possibly due to a read error. This chain connects TRBV5-1 to TRBJ2-1; 7 bases align to TRBD2. This CDR3 has 14 amino acids. Germline loops: CDR1 SGHRS, CDR2 YFSETQ. For the CDR3, the DNA is TGCGCCACCAGCTGGGACTACCCAAACAATGAGCAGTTCTTC. Translation: CATSWDYPNNEQFF.

The V and J genes are TRBV6-5 and TRBJ1-2, with unresolved D. V was cut by 6 bases and J by 8 bases, with 19 bases left in between. Germline V gene data show CDR1 as MNHEY and CDR2 as SVGAGI. The CDR3 consists of 14 residues. CDR3 sequence: CASRNSAVSKGYTF. CDR3 bases: TGTGCCAGCAGAAACTCGGCGGTTTCTAAGGGCTACACCTTC.